The rows below give T cell receptor beta chains drawn from one sample of a study of blood T cell repertoires in COVID-19. The assay was immunoSEQ multiplex PCR, and TCRdb's table has in-frame clones only and misses some. The table has about 34,000 clones, 75% seen once; the top ten hold roughly 14%. The sequencing sample was made of peripheral blood. The origin of the receptors is a man older than 75 with active or convalescent COVID-19. Each CDR3 is given with its conserved first and last residue. A D gene is named only where the DNA matches it firmly. The size entry is marked missing in some rows and otherwise reads once, few, many or a size class.

clone_size	j_call	v_call	cdr3_length	d_call	cdr3_nt	cdr3_aa
NA	TRBJ2-1	TRBV28	13	TRBD2	TGTGCCAGCACCTCGGGAGGGGGCAATGAGCAGTTCTTC	CASTSGGGNEQFF
NA	TRBJ2-3	TRBV10-1	18	TRBD2	TGCGCCAGCAGTACCGGGACTAGCGGGAGGACGGGCACAGATACGCAGTATTTT	CASSTGTSGRTGTDTQYF
NA	TRBJ1-1	TRBV4-2	15	NA	TGTGCCAGCAGCCAAGACCGAGCGATGAACACTGAAGCTTTCTTT	CASSQDRAMNTEAFF
NA	TRBJ2-7	TRBV6-5	13	TRBD1	TGTGCCAGCAGCAAAGGGACAGGGGGGACCTCGTACTTC	CASSKGTGGTSYF
NA	TRBJ2-3	TRBV6-2/TRBV6-3	18	NA	TGTGCCAGCAGTTATCCTGGGGAGGGGGTAAGTCGGACAGATACGCAGTATTTT	CASSYPGEGVSRTDTQYF
NA	TRBJ1-2	TRBV19	12	NA	TGTGCCAGTAGTAGACAGGCTTATGGCTACACCTTC	CASSRQAYGYTF
NA	TRBJ1-1	TRBV18	15	NA	TGTGCCAGCTCACCACAGGCAGGGGTGAACACTGAAGCTTTCTTT	CASSPQAGVNTEAFF
NA	TRBJ2-6	TRBV6-2/TRBV6-3	19	TRBD1	TGTGCCAGCAGCTTACAAACGGGACAGGGATCATCTGGGGCCAACGTCCTGACTTTC	CASSLQTGQGSSGANVLTF
NA	TRBJ2-2	TRBV19	15	NA	TGTGCCTCCAATGCGGCCAGGGGCAGGACCGGGGAGCTGTTTTTT	CASNAARGRTGELFF
NA	TRBJ1-2	TRBV28	13	NA	TGTGCCAGCAGTTTGAGCGGGAACTATGGCTACACCTTC	CASSLSGNYGYTF
NA	TRBJ2-7	TRBV12-5	15	TRBD1	TGTGCTAGTGGTTGGGACAGGAGCTTCTCCTACGAGCAGTACTTC	CASGWDRSFSYEQYF
once	TRBJ2-7	TRBV11-3	15	NA	TGTGCCAGCAGTTCCGCCTCAGGGGCCAACGAGGAGCAGTACTTC	CASSSASGANEEQYF
once	TRBJ2-3	TRBV4-2	19	TRBD2	TGTGCCAGCAGCCAAGATATTGCGCGGACTAGCGGTGGACGAGATACGCAGTATTTT	CASSQDIARTSGGRDTQYF
NA	TRBJ2-2	TRBV2	13	NA	TGTGCCAGCAGTTTCAGAAACACCGGGGAGCTGTTTTTT	CASSFRNTGELFF
few	TRBJ2-7	TRBV21-1	17	NA	TGTGCCAGCAGCAAGGACCGGAAACTGGACAGGCCCCACGAGCAGTACTTC	CASSKDRKLDRPHEQYF
few	TRBJ2-1	TRBV11-1	13	NA	TGTGCCAGCAGCTGGGACACATACAATGAGCAGTTCTTC	CASSWDTYNEQFF
NA	TRBJ2-6	TRBV19	17	TRBD1	TGTGCCAGTAAGGTCAGTCAGGGGGCGCCTGGGGCCAACGTCCTGACTTTC	CASKVSQGAPGANVLTF
NA	TRBJ1-5	TRBV10-3	17	TRBD1	TGTGCCATCAGTGAGTCGTATGGGGGACAGGGAGACCAGCCCCAGCATTTT	CAISESYGGQGDQPQHF
NA	TRBJ2-5	TRBV11-3	12	NA	TGTGCCAGCAGCTTAGGTTCGGAGACCCAGTACTTC	CASSLGSETQYF
NA	TRBJ2-5	TRBV2	14	NA	TGTGCCAGCAGTGTAAACGGGTTCCAAGAGACCCAGTACTTC	CASSVNGFQETQYF
NA	TRBJ2-7	TRBV28	14	TRBD1	TGTGCCAGCACGACAGGGGGCGTTTTCCCTCTGCAGTACTTC	CASTTGGVFPLQYF
NA	TRBJ2-3	TRBV28	13	TRBD2	TGTGCCAGCACGACTAGCGGGAGGCATACGCAGTATTTT	CASTTSGRHTQYF
NA	TRBJ2-4	TRBV6-5	15	TRBD1	TGTGCCAGCAGTCAGGAACCGACAGGGCTAGACATTCAGTACTTC	CASSQEPTGLDIQYF
NA	TRBJ1-5	TRBV7-9	13	NA	TGTGCCAGCAGCTTAGGGCAATATCAGCCCCAGCATTTT	CASSLGQYQPQHF
NA	TRBJ1-5	TRBV19	15	NA	TGTGCCAGTAGTATATCGGCGGTGCGTGGAGGGCCCCAGCATTTT	CASSISAVRGGPQHF
NA	TRBJ1-5	TRBV18	14	TRBD1	TGTGCCAGCTCACCCGACAGGGCGGGTCAGCCCCAGCATTTT	CASSPDRAGQPQHF
NA	TRBJ1-4	TRBV5-1	14	TRBD1	TGCGCCAGCAGTTCCGGGACAGGGGATGAAAAACTGTTTTTT	CASSSGTGDEKLFF
NA	TRBJ2-5	TRBV5-4	15	TRBD1	TGTGCCAGCAGCCGAACCGGGACAGGGTTTGAGACCCAGTACTTC	CASSRTGTGFETQYF
NA	TRBJ1-4	TRBV28	14	NA	TGTGCCAGCAGCCCAGGGTCCGATCGGGAAAAACTGTTTTTT	CASSPGSDREKLFF
NA	TRBJ1-2	TRBV5-1	14	NA	TGCGCCAGCAGCCCAACGACAGCGAACTATGGCTACACCTTC	CASSPTTANYGYTF
few	TRBJ1-2	TRBV28	17	NA	TGTGCCAGCAGACGTACCCCCGCGGCGTATGTAATGAAGGGCTACACCTTC	CASRRTPAAYVMKGYTF
once	TRBJ1-3	TRBV14	16	NA	TGTGCCAGCAGCCAAGTCCCGGGGGGAGCAGGAAACACCATATATTTT	CASSQVPGGAGNTIYF
NA	TRBJ1-2	TRBV18	18	TRBD1	TGTGCCAGCTCGGAGCTGGGACAGGGGCCCTTGACTAACTATGGCTACACCTTC	CASSELGQGPLTNYGYTF
NA	TRBJ2-3	TRBV7-3	12	NA	TGTGCCAGCAGCCCAGGGGGGGATACGCAGTATTTT	CASSPGGDTQYF
NA	TRBJ2-7	TRBV7-9	16	TRBD1	TGTGCCAGCAGCGTTTCATCCGGGACAGCGGCCTACGAGCAGTACTTC	CASSVSSGTAAYEQYF
NA	TRBJ2-7	TRBV28	14	TRBD1	TGTGCCAGCAGTAGAAGACAGGGGGCGTACGAGCAGTACTTC	CASSRRQGAYEQYF
NA	TRBJ1-1	TRBV19	12	TRBD1	TGTGCCAGTAGTACCGAACAGGGGTCGGCTTTCTTT	CASSTEQGSAFF
NA	TRBJ1-3	TRBV19	14	NA	TGTGCCAGTGTGGAGAGCAGCTCTGGAAACACCATATATTTT	CASVESSSGNTIYF
NA	TRBJ2-7	TRBV27	18	TRBD2	TGTGCCAGCAGTTTATATAGTCGGGCTAGCGGGCGGACTAACGAGCAGTACTTC	CASSLYSRASGRTNEQYF
NA	TRBJ2-2	TRBV10-3	16	TRBD1	TGTGCCATCAGTGAGTCGTGGGACAGGGTATACGGGGAGCTGTTTTTT	CAISESWDRVYGELFF
NA	TRBJ2-1	TRBV28	13	NA	TGTGCCAGCAGTCCCAGCCTAGCTTATGAGCAGTTCTTC	CASSPSLAYEQFF
NA	TRBJ2-2	TRBV27	16	TRBD1	TGTGCCAGCACCCCGATCGGGACAGGGCGGACCGGGGAGCTGTTTTTT	CASTPIGTGRTGELFF
NA	TRBJ2-3	TRBV11-3	11	NA	TGTGCCAGCAGCTCTATTGGTACGCAGTATTTT	CASSSIGTQYF
NA	TRBJ2-2	TRBV11-3	15	TRBD2	TGTGCCAGCAGCCCTCGACTAGCGGTGGACGGGGAGCTGTTTTTT	CASSPRLAVDGELFF
NA	TRBJ2-7	TRBV27	13	NA	TGTGCCAGCAGTATGACAACTCTCTACGAGCAGTACTTC	CASSMTTLYEQYF
NA	TRBJ2-1	TRBV7-2	16	TRBD2	TGTGCCAGCAGCTTAGCTAGACTAGCGGGATTCAATGAGCAGTTCTTC	CASSLARLAGFNEQFF
NA	TRBJ2-7	TRBV6-5	14	TRBD1	TGTGCCAGCAGTTGGGACAGGACCTCCTACGAGCAGTACTTC	CASSWDRTSYEQYF
few	TRBJ2-3	TRBV5-1	15	TRBD1	TGCGCCAGCTGCTACAGGGGGCTGGGGACAGATACGCAGTATTTT	CASCYRGLGTDTQYF
NA	TRBJ2-5	TRBV6-6	17	TRBD2	TGTGCCAGCAGTCCTGGAGGGACTAGCGGGAGAGGAGAGACCCAGTACTTC	CASSPGGTSGRGETQYF
many	TRBJ1-5	TRBV6-2/TRBV6-3	15	TRBD1	TGTGCCAGCAGTTCACTACAGGACAGGATCCAGCCCCAGCATTTT	CASSSLQDRIQPQHF
once	TRBJ1-2	TRBV19	16	TRBD1	TGTGCCAGTACTGGACTGCCGGGACAGGGGATCTATGGCTACACCTTC	CASTGLPGQGIYGYTF
NA	TRBJ2-3	TRBV18	16	TRBD2	TGTGCCAGCTCAGAGTTGGCTAGCGGGAGTGTGGCTACGCAGTATTTT	CASSELASGSVATQYF